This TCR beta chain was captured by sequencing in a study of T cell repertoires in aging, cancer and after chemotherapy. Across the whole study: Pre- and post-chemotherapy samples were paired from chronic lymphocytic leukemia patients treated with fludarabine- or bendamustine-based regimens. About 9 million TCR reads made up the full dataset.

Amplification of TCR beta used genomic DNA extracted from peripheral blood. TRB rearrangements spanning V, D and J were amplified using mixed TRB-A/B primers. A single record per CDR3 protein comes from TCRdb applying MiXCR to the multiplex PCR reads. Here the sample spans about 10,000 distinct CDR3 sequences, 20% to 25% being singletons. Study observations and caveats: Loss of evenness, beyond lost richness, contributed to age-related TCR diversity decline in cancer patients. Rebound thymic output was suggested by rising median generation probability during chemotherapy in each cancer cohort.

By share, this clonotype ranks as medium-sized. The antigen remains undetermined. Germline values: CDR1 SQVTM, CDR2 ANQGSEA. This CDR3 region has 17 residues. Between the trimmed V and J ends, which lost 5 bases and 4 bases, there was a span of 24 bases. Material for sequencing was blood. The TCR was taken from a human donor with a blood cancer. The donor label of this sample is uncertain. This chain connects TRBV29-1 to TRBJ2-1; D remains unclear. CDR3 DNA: TGCAGCGTTCGGTTCGGTTACCCCATCGATGGATACAATGAGCAGTTCTTC. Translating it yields CSVRFGYPIDGYNEQFF.